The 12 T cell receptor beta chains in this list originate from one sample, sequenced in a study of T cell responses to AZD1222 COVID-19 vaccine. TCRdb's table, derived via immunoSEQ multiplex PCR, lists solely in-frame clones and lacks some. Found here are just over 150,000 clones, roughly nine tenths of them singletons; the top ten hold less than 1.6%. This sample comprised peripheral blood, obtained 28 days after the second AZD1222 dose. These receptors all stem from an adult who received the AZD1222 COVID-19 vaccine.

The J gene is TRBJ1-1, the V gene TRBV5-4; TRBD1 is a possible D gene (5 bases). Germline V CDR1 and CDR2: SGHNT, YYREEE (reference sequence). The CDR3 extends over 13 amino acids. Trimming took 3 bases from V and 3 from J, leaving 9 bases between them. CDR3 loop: CASSSMGDTEAFF. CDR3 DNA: TGTGCCAGCAGCTCTATGGGGGACACTGAAGCTTTCTTT.

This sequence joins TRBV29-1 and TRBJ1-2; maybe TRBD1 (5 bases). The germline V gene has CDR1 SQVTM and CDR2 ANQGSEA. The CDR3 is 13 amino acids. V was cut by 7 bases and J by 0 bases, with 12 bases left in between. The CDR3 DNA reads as TGCAGCGCTGAGGACACTTCTAACTATGGCTACACCTTC. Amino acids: CSAEDTSNYGYTF.

The CDR3 DNA reads as TGTGCCTCCGGTGTCTACAATGAGCAGTTCTTC. This translates into CASGVYNEQFF. The chain combines TRBV2 with TRBJ2-1; D not certain. CDR3 length equals 11 residues. The germline gives CDR1 SNHLY, CDR2 FYNNEI. V was pared by 11 bases and J by 3 bases, with 8 bases between.

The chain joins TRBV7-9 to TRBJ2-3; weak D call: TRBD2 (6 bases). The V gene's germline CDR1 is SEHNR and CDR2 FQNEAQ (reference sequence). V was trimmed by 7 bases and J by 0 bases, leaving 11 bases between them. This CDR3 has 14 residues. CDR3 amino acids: CASIAGISTDTQYF. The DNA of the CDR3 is TGTGCCAGCATCGCGGGGATTAGCACAGATACGCAGTATTTT.

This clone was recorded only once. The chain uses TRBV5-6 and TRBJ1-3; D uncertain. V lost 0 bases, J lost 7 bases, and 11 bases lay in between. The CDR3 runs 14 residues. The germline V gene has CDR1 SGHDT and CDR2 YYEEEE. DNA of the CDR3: TGTGCCAGCAGCTTGGAAACACGATCTAACACCATATATTTT. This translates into CASSLETRSNTIYF. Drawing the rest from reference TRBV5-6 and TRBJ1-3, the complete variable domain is DAGVTQSPTHLIKTRGQQVTLRCSPKSGHDTVSWYQQALGQGPQFIFQYYEEEERQRGNFPDRFSGHQFPNYSSELNVNALLLGDSALYLCASSLETRSNTIYFGEGSWLTVV.

The CDR3 coding sequence is TGTGCCAGCAGCGTGGGGGGGGACAGAGATCAGCCCCAGCATTTT. It codes for CASSVGGDRDQPQHF. J is TRBJ1-5 and V is TRBV9; 7 nucleotides line up with TRBD1. The CDR3 is 15 residues long. With V trimmed by 2 bases and J by 5 bases, 7 bases remained unmatched. Looked up from germline, CDR1 is SGDLS and CDR2 is YYNGEE.

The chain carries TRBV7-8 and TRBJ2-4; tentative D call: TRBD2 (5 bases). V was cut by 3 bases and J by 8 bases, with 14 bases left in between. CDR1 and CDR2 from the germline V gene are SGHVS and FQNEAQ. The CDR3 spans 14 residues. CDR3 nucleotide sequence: TGTGCCAGCAGCTTCGAGACGCGGACTGACATTCAGTACTTC. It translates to CASSFETRTDIQYF. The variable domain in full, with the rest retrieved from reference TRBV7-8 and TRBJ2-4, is GAGVSQSPRYKVAKRGQDVALRCDPISGHVSLFWYQQALGQGPEFLTYFQNEAQLDKSGLPSDRFFAERPEGSVSTLKIQRTQQEDSAVYLCASSFETRTDIQYFGAGTRLSVL.

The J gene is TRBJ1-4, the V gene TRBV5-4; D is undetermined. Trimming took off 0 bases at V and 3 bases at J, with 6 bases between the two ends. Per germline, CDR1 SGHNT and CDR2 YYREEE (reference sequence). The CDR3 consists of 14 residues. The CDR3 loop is CASSLDQSNEKLFF. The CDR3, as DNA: TGTGCCAGCAGCTTGGATCAGTCTAATGAAAAACTGTTTTTT.

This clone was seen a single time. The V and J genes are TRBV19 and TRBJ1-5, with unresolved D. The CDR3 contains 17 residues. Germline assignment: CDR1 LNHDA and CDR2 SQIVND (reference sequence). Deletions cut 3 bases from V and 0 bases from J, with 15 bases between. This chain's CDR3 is CASSIILGRNSNQPQHF. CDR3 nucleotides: TGTGCCAGTAGTATTATTCTCGGGCGGAATAGCAATCAGCCCCAGCATTTT.

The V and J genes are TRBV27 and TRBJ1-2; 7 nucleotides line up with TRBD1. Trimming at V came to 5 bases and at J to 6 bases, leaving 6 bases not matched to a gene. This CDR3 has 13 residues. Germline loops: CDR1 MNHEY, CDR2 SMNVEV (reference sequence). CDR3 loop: CASSRQGGDGYTF. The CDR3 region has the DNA TGTGCCAGCAGTCGACAGGGCGGGGATGGCTACACCTTC.

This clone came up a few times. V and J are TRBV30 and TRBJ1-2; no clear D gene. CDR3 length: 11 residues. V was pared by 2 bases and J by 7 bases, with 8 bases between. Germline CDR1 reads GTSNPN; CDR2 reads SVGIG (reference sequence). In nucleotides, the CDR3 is TGTGCCTGGAGTAGTAGAGGTGGCTACACCTTC. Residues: CAWSSRGGYTF.

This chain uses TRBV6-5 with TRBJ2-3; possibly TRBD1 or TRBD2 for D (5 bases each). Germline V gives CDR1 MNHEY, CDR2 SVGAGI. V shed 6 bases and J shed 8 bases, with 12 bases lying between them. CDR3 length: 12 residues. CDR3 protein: CASRNSRGTQYF. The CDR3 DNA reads TGTGCCAGCAGGAACTCGAGGGGTACGCAGTATTTT.